A single sample gave rise to the 27 T cell receptor beta chains below, sequenced in a study of blood T cell repertoires in COVID-19 (dated by TCRdb to between 2020 and 2021). Library generation was performed with the immunoSEQ multiplex PCR assay. As stored in TCRdb, this immuneACCESS dataset retains in-frame rearrangements with V and J assigned. A fraction of the clones does not appear; measured against another copy, unresolved V genes explain less than half of the discrepancy, and the remainder lacks a known reason. The sample table lists fewer than 85,000 clones, less than 85% of them with a count of one. Of the sample, 2% to 3% is held by the ten largest clones. The sequenced material came from peripheral blood. The receptors derive from a human donor with acute or convalescent COVID-19. The donor label of this sample is uncertain.

This clone has just a few counts. The rearrangement uses TRBV7-2 and TRBJ2-5; D is unresolved. In germline, CDR1 is SGHTA, CDR2 FQGNSA. CDR3 size: 15 residues. Trimming left V 5 bases short and J 4 bases short, with 17 bases between. CDR3 loop: CASSPIAAVGETQYF. The CDR3 nucleotides are TGTGCCAGCAGCCCGATTGCGGCCGTGGGAGAGACCCAGTACTTC.

This chain joins TRBV24-1 and TRBJ2-3; 9 bases line up with TRBD2. CDR3 length: 17 amino acids. The germline V gene encodes CDR1 KGHDR and CDR2 SFDVKD. V gave up 4 bases and J gave up 3 bases; unmatched junction bases: 10. The CDR3 coding sequence is TGTGCCACCAGTGACGCGTTTAGCGGGAGTATGACAGATACGCAGTATTTT. Residues: CATSDAFSGSMTDTQYF.

The V call is TRBV5-4, the J call TRBJ1-1; the match to TRBD1 covers 9 bases. The germline V gene has CDR1 SGHNT and CDR2 YYREEE (reference sequence). Unmatched junction bases numbered 2, after V lost 0 bases and J lost 2 bases. The CDR3 has 15 amino acids. CDR3 amino acids: CASSLATGGNTEAFF. CDR3 coding DNA: TGTGCCAGCAGCTTGGCGACAGGGGGAAACACTGAAGCTTTCTTT.

This clone showed up just a few times. V and J are TRBV3-1 (or the pseudogene TRBV3-2) and TRBJ2-2; 8 bases are a match to TRBD2. V gave up 2 bases and J gave up 7 bases; unmatched junction bases: 15. The CDR3 totals 18 residues. The germline V gene has CDR1 LGHDT and CDR2 YNNKEL (reference sequence). CDR3 nucleotides: TGTGCCAGCAGCCAAAGGAAGACTGGCCGGGAGGGAGGCGGGGAGCTGTTTTTT. Protein sequence: CASSQRKTGREGGGELFF.

The chain combines TRBV24-1 with TRBJ2-7, with D perhaps matching TRBD1 (5 bases). Germline V gene data show CDR1 as KGHDR and CDR2 as SFDVKD. The V and J ends lost 5 bases and 1 base respectively, with 8 bases between them. The CDR3 is 13 residues long. CDR3 DNA: TGTGCCACCAGTGGGTCAGGGTCCTACGAGCAGTACTTC. Translating gives CATSGSGSYEQYF.

In its sample, this clone was seen a few times. The genes are TRBV4-2 and TRBJ2-2; 9 bases are a match to TRBD1. CDR3 size: 16 residues. After removal of 0 bases from V and 1 base from J, the junction contained 0 bases not matched to a gene. Germline V gene sequence: CDR1 LGHNA, CDR2 YNFKEQ. The CDR3 DNA is TGTGCCAGCAGCCAAGAGGGACAGGGGAACACCGGGGAGCTGTTTTTT. Its translation is CASSQEGQGNTGELFF.

V gene TRBV10-3 combines with J gene TRBJ2-1; 10 bases fit TRBD2. V was clipped by 8 bases and J by 5 bases; unmatched bases: 15. This CDR3 is built from 17 residues. Germline V lookup: CDR1 ENHRY, CDR2 SYGVKD. Here the CDR3 DNA reads TGTGCCATCGGCTTACTTGGGGGACTAGCGAGAAACAATGAGCAGTTCTTC. This gives the protein CAIGLLGGLARNNEQFF.

The V and J genes are TRBV28 and TRBJ2-5, with D hard to call. CDR3 length: 14 amino acids. Per germline, CDR1 MDHEN and CDR2 SYDVKM. The V end lost 6 bases, the J end lost 3 bases, and 14 bases lay between the germline ends. This chain's CDR3 is CASSSFGPKETQYF. DNA for the CDR3: TGTGCCAGCAGCTCTTTTGGGCCCAAAGAGACCCAGTACTTC.

The chain joins TRBV7-2 to TRBJ2-3; D not certain. The CDR3 length is 15 residues. The germline CDR1 and CDR2 sequences are SGHTA and FQGNSA. V lost 5 bases to trimming and J lost 2 bases, with 14 bases between them. The CDR3 region has the DNA TGTGCCAGCAGCCCTACTCTCGCCCACACAGATACGCAGTATTTT. Translation: CASSPTLAHTDTQYF.

This clone was seen a handful of times. This rearrangement joins TRBV7-2 to TRBJ2-6; 7 nucleotides line up with TRBD1. The CDR3 totals 16 residues. Germline lookup yields CDR1 SGHTA and CDR2 FQGNSA. V shed 5 bases and J 3 bases; nucleotides not matched to a gene: 7. In nucleotides, the CDR3 is TGTGCCAGCAGCGCGGACAGGCCGTATGGGGCCAACGTCCTGACTTTC. Amino acids: CASSADRPYGANVLTF.

The J gene is TRBJ2-2, the V gene TRBV15; a possible D gene is TRBD2 (6 bases). The CDR3 covers 15 residues. The V end was cut by 2 bases, the J end by 7 bases, with 14 bases between. Germline CDR1 reads LNHNV; CDR2 reads YYDKDF (reference sequence). The DNA for the CDR3 is TGTGCCACCAGCAGAATCCGTAGCGGTGGCGGGGAGCTGTTTTTT. Translation gives CATSRIRSGGGELFF.

This chain joins TRBV9 and TRBJ1-1, with D perhaps TRBD1 (5 bases). The CDR3 has 14 amino acids. Trimming took off 0 bases at V and 3 bases at J, with 9 bases between the two ends. The germline CDR1 and CDR2 sequences are SGDLS and YYNGEE. CDR3 DNA: TGTGCCAGCAGCGTAGATGGCAGGGACACTGAAGCTTTCTTT. Protein sequence: CASSVDGRDTEAFF. Variable domain in full (rest from reference TRBV9 and TRBJ1-1): DSGVTQTPKHLITATGQRVTLRCSPRSGDLSVYWYQQSLDQGLQFLIQYYNGEERAKGNILERFSAQQFPDLHSELNLSSLELGDSALYFCASSVDGRDTEAFFGQGTRLTVV.

Here the CDR3 DNA reads TGTGCCAGCGGGTTAGGGGTACGACGTTCAACTAATGAAAAACTGTTTTTT. Translated, it gives CASGLGVRRSTNEKLFF. The chain carries TRBV28 and TRBJ1-4; D is possibly TRBD1 (5 bases). The germline V gene has CDR1 MDHEN and CDR2 SYDVKM. V was clipped by 8 bases and J by 0 bases, with 19 bases between them. This CDR3 region has 17 residues.

This chain uses TRBV5-4 with TRBJ2-1; perhaps TRBD1 as D (5 bases). Trimming removed 0 bases from V and 6 bases from J, with 10 bases in between. The CDR3 is 14 amino acids. The germline V gene encodes CDR1 SGHNT and CDR2 YYREEE (reference sequence). The DNA for the CDR3 is TGTGCCAGCAGCTTGGGGCAGGGCTTCAATGAGCAGTTCTTC. It codes for CASSLGQGFNEQFF.

The CDR3 sequence is CATSPGTLSDTQYF. The CDR3, as DNA: TGTGCCACCAGTCCTGGGACACTCTCAGATACGCAGTATTTT. The chain carries TRBV24-1 and TRBJ2-3, with D perhaps matching TRBD1 (6 bases). Germline V gives CDR1 KGHDR, CDR2 SFDVKD. This CDR3 has 14 amino acids. Trimming left V 6 bases short and J 4 bases short, with 13 bases between.

Only a few counts were recorded for this clone. J is TRBJ2-3 and V is TRBV20-1, with TRBD2 identical over 7 bases. CDR1 DFQATT and CDR2 SNEGSKA come from the germline V gene (reference sequence). The ends lost 3 bases at V and 0 bases at J; junction bases unmatched: 18. This CDR3 comprises 19 residues. The CDR3 bases are TGCAGTGCTAGTGGCGCGGGAGCGGCATTGGGCTACAGCACAGATACGCAGTATTTT. Its protein is CSASGAGAALGYSTDTQYF.

J is TRBJ2-5 and V is TRBV5-1; 10 nucleotides align to TRBD1. The ends lost 0 bases at V and 2 bases at J; junction bases unmatched: 10. CDR3 length equals 18 residues. The V gene's germline CDR1 is SGHRS and CDR2 YFSETQ. The CDR3 is CASSLVPRDRGLQETQYF. CDR3 sequence (DNA): TGCGCCAGCAGCTTGGTCCCCCGGGACAGGGGCCTACAAGAGACCCAGTACTTC. Full variable domain (missing parts from reference TRBV5-1 and TRBJ2-5): KAGVTQTPRYLIKTRGQQVTLSCSPISGHRSVSWYQQTPGQGLQFLFEYFSETQRNKGNFPGRFSGRQFSNSRSEMNVSTLELGDSALYLCASSLVPRDRGLQETQYFGPGTRLLVL.

In its sample, this clone was seen a few times. The V call is TRBV7-8, the J call TRBJ2-5, with 13 bases fitting TRBD2. In germline, CDR1 is SGHVS, CDR2 FQNEAQ. J was trimmed by 9 bases and V by 5 bases; bases with no gene match: 12. The CDR3 covers 16 residues. The CDR3 protein is CASSPRTSGGRSPQYF. CDR3 DNA sequence: TGTGCCAGCAGCCCCAGGACTAGCGGGGGCCGCAGTCCCCAGTACTTC.

This rearrangement joins TRBV5-6 to TRBJ1-1, with D possibly being TRBD1 (6 bases). V lost 2 bases and J lost 6, with 11 bases in between. The length of the CDR3 is 13 residues. Germline CDR1 and CDR2: SGHDT and YYEEEE. DNA of the CDR3: TGTGCCAGCAGCTTTGGGGGGGCCCCTGAAGCTTTCTTT. As protein: CASSFGGAPEAFF. Full variable domain (outside the CDR3, taken from reference TRBV5-6 and TRBJ1-1): DAGVTQSPTHLIKTRGQQVTLRCSPKSGHDTVSWYQQALGQGPQFIFQYYEEEERQRGNFPDRFSGHQFPNYSSELNVNALLLGDSALYLCASSFGGAPEAFFGQGTRLTVV.

The V call is TRBV10-3, the J call TRBJ2-2; a possible D gene is TRBD1 (5 bases). The V end lost 2 bases, the J end lost 1 base, and 11 bases lay between the germline ends. The CDR3 extends over 16 amino acids. The germline V gene has CDR1 ENHRY and CDR2 SYGVKD. CDR3 residues: CAISENRPENTGELFF. The CDR3 DNA sequence: TGTGCCATCAGTGAGAACAGGCCCGAGAACACCGGGGAGCTGTTTTTT.

The chain uses TRBV28 and TRBJ1-1; 7 bases fit TRBD1. Per the germline V gene, CDR1 is MDHEN and CDR2 is SYDVKM. With 6 bases clipped from V and 1 base from J, the junction kept 8 bases outside the gene matches. The CDR3 totals 15 residues. The CDR3 region has the DNA TGTGCCAGCAGATACCAGGGACAGAAGAACACTGAAGCTTTCTTT. Protein sequence: CASRYQGQKNTEAFF.

This sequence joins TRBV2 and TRBJ1-2; D unclear. CDR1 SNHLY and CDR2 FYNNEI come from the germline V gene. Deletions cut 8 bases from V and 5 bases from J, with 9 bases between. The CDR3 is made up of 11 amino acids. CDR3 sequence reads: CASAQEYGYTF. DNA for the CDR3: TGTGCCAGCGCTCAGGAATATGGCTACACCTTC.

CDR3 loop: CASSYAGYTEAFF. In nucleotides, the CDR3 is TGTGCCAGCAGTTACGCTGGCTACACTGAAGCTTTCTTT. The chain has TRBV6-6 and TRBJ1-1; D gene uncertain. The length of the CDR3 is 13 residues. Trimming took 2 bases from V and 3 from J, leaving 7 bases between them. CDR1 and CDR2 from the germline V gene are MNHNY and SVGAGI (reference sequence).

V usage is TRBV6-1 and J usage is TRBJ2-2; a possible D gene is TRBD2 (7 bases). Germline CDR1 is MNHNS and CDR2 is SASEGT. The CDR3 consists of 14 residues. V lost 5 bases to trimming and J lost 5 bases, with 12 bases between them. CDR3: CASSKQGGTGELFF. The CDR3 region has the DNA TGTGCCAGCAGTAAACAGGGAGGGACCGGGGAGCTGTTTTTT.

The chain links TRBV5-1 to TRBJ1-6; TRBD1 matches at 7 bases. The CDR3 is 13 residues long. From germline, CDR1 is SGHRS and CDR2 YFSETQ. DNA of the CDR3: TGCGCTTCAGGGCAGGGGGGAAATTCACCCCTCCACTTT. Translating it yields CASGQGGNSPLHF.

V and J are TRBV7-2 and TRBJ2-1; 8 bases agree with TRBD2. Trimming at V came to 5 bases and at J to 4 bases, leaving 10 bases not matched to a gene. Germline V gives CDR1 SGHTA, CDR2 FQGNSA. The CDR3 is 16 residues long. CDR3 nucleotide sequence: TGTGCCAGCAGCGCTGGAAGAAGCGGGAGATACAATGAGCAGTTCTTC. This codes for CASSAGRSGRYNEQFF.

A few counts support this clone. V usage is TRBV30 and J usage is TRBJ1-2, with 10 bases lining up with TRBD1. V trimming: 8 bases; J trimming: 8 bases; junction bases outside the gene matches: 14. The germline gives CDR1 GTSNPN, CDR2 SVGIG (reference sequence). CDR3 length: 14 amino acids. CDR3 residues: CAAFIRDRGRGYTF. The CDR3 DNA reads TGTGCCGCATTCATCCGGGACAGGGGACGGGGCTACACCTTC. The whole variable domain, remainder taken from reference TRBV30 and TRBJ1-2, is SQTIHQWPATLVQPVGSPLSLECTVEGTSNPNLYWYRQAAGRGLQLLFYSVGIGQISSEVPQNLSASRPQDRQFILSSKKLLLSDSGFYLCAAFIRDRGRGYTFGSGTRLTVV.